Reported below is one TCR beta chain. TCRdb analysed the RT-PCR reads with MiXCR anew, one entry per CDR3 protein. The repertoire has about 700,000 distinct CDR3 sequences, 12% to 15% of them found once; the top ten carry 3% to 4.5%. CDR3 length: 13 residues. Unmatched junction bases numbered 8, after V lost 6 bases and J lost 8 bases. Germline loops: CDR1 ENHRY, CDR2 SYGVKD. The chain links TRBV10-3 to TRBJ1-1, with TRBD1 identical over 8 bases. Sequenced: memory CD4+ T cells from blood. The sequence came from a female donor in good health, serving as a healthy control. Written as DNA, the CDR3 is TGTGCCATCAGGGCACAGGGGGGCGACGAAGCTTTCTTT. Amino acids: CAIRAQGGDEAFF.